This note documents a single T cell receptor beta chain sequence. Method: immunoSEQ multiplex PCR; TCRdb's copy keeps in-frame clones and lacks some. The data show some 250,000 clones, 90% seen once. The CDR3 spans 16 residues. V lost 2 bases to trimming and J lost 6 bases; unmatched junction nucleotides: 13. The germline V gene has CDR1 SGHNT and CDR2 YYREEE (reference sequence). This entry is derived from a study of cytomegalovirus exposure and HLA in healthy donors. This TCR derives from a young woman in good health and CMV-seronegative. Sequenced material: PBMCs. The chain links TRBV5-4 to TRBJ1-2; 7 nucleotides line up with TRBD1. The CDR3 nucleotides are TGTGCCAGCAGCTTCGGATTTACGGTGCAGGGGGATGGCTACACCTTC. It is translated as CASSFGFTVQGDGYTF.